This is a list of T cell receptor beta chains from one sample in a study of regulatory dendritic cells for organ transplantation. These receptors lack a known antigen. Profiled with immunoSEQ multiplex PCR; TCRdb holds only in-frame clones, not every one. The sample has about 20,000 clones; 80% to 90% are singletons. Sample: naive CD4+ T cells from blood cultured with regulatory dendritic cells. These receptor sequences come from a human donor in good health. Both conserved end residues are part of each CDR3. Fields, in order: V gene, J gene, CDR3 protein.

>TRBV7-2|TRBJ2-3
CASSLIGVAQYF
>TRBV6-6|TRBJ1-5
CASSNGGVGQPQHF
>TRBV4-2|TRBJ1-1
CASSQPNGGFEAFF
>TRBV11-2|TRBJ2-7
CASSSRQSGHEQYF
>TRBV5-4|TRBJ2-3
CASSPGQGTDTQYF
>TRBV6-1|TRBJ1-3
CASSEAGGRPGNTIYF
>TRBV4-3|TRBJ2-1
CASSRDRDRGNHEQFF
>TRBV27|TRBJ1-1
CASSSGAEAFF
>TRBV5-1|TRBJ2-7
CASSLLSGSSYEQYF
>TRBV7-9|TRBJ1-2
CASSLRSGPTYGYTF
>TRBV7-9|TRBJ2-2
CASSSIPGLGITGELFF
>TRBV19|TRBJ1-1
CASVDRVWMNTEAFF
>TRBV9|TRBJ2-7
CASSVESSGRGEQYF
>TRBV28|TRBJ2-1
CASSLFGTSFNEQFF
>TRBV10-1|TRBJ1-1
CALHQGARKAEAFF
>TRBV18|TRBJ1-1
CASSPQVNTEAFF
>TRBV28|TRBJ1-1
CASSLNRRGSLSTEAFF
>TRBV15|TRBJ1-2
CATSRDLYRPNYGYTF
>TRBV7-9|TRBJ2-7
CASSLGSAHYEQYF
>TRBV19|TRBJ1-1
CASRLGGRLNTEAFF
>TRBV15|TRBJ2-1
CATGPGLAGLFEQFF
>TRBV7-6|TRBJ2-5
CASSRPQSPGAGGTQYF
>TRBV5-1|TRBJ2-7
CASRETQGALYEQYF
>TRBV5-4|TRBJ1-1
CASSYRTGVNTEAFF
>TRBV6-5|TRBJ1-3
CETRGSPFSGNTIYF
>TRBV18|TRBJ1-2
CASSPNRDGHYGYTF
>TRBV7-2|TRBJ2-5
CASNPGGAYQETQYF
>TRBV4-2|TRBJ1-5
CASSQDRAGNQPQHF
>TRBV29-1|TRBJ2-7
CSAEGGQGAYEQYF
>TRBV5-1|TRBJ2-7
CASSLVPGESYEQYF
>TRBV7-9|TRBJ2-1
CASSFLDRVISNEQFF
>TRBV15|TRBJ2-7
CATSRAGGGISEQYF
>TRBV5-1|TRBJ1-3
CASSLAGASSGNTIYF
>TRBV6-1|TRBJ1-6
CASEEAGAGHSPLHF
>TRBV6-6|TRBJ1-4
CASALTVSGEKLFF
>TRBV5-4|TRBJ2-1
CASTRQGSYNEQFF
>TRBV7-9|TRBJ1-1
CASSLAGLEEAFF
>TRBV9|TRBJ1-2
CASSVAPQDRVGYGYTF
>TRBV18|TRBJ1-5
CASSLTGYSNQPQHF
>TRBV27|TRBJ1-1
CASSPSGTGAPEAFF
>TRBV4-2|TRBJ1-2
CASSQLGGGQNYGYTF
>TRBV27|TRBJ1-1
CASSLDTQRDTEAFF
>TRBV7-2|TRBJ1-5
CASSYTPGNQPQHF